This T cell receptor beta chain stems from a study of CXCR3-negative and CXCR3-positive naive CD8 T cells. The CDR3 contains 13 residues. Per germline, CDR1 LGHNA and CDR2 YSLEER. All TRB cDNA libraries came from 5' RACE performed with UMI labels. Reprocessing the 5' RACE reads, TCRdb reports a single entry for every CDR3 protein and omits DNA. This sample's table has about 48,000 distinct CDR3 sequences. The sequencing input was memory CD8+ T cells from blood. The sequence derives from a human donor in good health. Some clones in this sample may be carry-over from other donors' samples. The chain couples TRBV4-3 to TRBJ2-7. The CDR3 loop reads CASSQDKGYEQYF.